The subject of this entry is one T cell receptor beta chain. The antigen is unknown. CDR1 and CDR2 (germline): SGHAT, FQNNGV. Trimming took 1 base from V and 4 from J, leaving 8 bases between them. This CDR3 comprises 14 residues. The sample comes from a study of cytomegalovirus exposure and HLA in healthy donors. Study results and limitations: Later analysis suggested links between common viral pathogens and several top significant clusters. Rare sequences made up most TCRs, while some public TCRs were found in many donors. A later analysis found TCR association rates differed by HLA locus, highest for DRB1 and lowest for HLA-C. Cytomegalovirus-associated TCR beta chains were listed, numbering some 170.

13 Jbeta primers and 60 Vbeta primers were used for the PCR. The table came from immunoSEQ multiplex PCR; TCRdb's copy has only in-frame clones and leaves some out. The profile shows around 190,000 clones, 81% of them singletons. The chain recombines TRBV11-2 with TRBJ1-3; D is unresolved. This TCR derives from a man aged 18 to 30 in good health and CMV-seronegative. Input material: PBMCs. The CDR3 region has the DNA TGTGCCAGCAGCTTAGTCCCTAGAGGAAACACCATATATTTT. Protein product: CASSLVPRGNTIYF.